These 3 T cell receptor beta chains originate from one sample sequenced in a study of early T cells in non-severe SARS-CoV-2 infection. TCRdb called the 5' RACE reads again in MiXCR, with one record for every CDR3 protein. Counted here are around 46,000 distinct CDR3 sequences, around a tenth occurring once; the ten biggest clones make up around a fifth. The source material was whole blood. The receptor set was obtained from an adult who was a healthcare worker with PCR-confirmed SARS-CoV-2 infection or an uninfected control (not recorded which).

The V call is TRBV15, the J call TRBJ1-2; D remains ambiguous. There are 12 residues in the CDR3. Germline CDR1 is LNHNV and CDR2 is YYDKDF (reference sequence). V lost 5 bases and J lost 8, with 12 bases in between. In nucleotides, the CDR3 is TGTGCCACCAGCCCTAGCTTACTAGGCTACACCTTC. Encoded protein: CATSPSLLGYTF.

This clonotype was seen at least ten times. The V gene is TRBV15, the J gene TRBJ2-7, with D unclear. The ends were cut back, 3 bases at V and 4 bases at J, with 22 bases in the middle. Germline CDR1 LNHNV, CDR2 YYDKDF (reference sequence). CDR3 size: 17 residues. Written as DNA, the CDR3 is TGTGCCACCAGCAGGCTTCAAACCGACGTTCCGTGGTACGAGCAGTACTTC. It encodes CATSRLQTDVPWYEQYF.

Only a few counts were recorded for this clonotype. The chain recombines TRBV6-1 with TRBJ1-5; D gene unclear. The V gene lost 6 bases and the J gene lost 1 base, with 7 bases spanning the gap. In germline, CDR1 is MNHNS, CDR2 SASEGT. The CDR3 is made up of 13 amino acids. CDR3 loop: CASRTMSNQPQHF. CDR3 nucleotide sequence: TGTGCCAGCAGAACGATGAGCAATCAGCCCCAGCATTTT.